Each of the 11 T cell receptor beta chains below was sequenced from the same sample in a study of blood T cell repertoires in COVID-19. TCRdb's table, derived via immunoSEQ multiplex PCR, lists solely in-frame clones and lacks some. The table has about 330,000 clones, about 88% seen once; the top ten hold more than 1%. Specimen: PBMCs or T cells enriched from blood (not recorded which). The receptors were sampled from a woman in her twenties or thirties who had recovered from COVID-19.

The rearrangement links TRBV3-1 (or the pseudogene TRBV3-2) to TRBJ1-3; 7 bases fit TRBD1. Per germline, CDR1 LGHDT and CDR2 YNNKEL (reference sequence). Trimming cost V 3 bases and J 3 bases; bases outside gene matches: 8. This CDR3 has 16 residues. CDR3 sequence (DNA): TGTGCCAGCAGCCAGGCCGGCGACAGGGTTGGAAACACCATATATTTT. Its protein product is CASSQAGDRVGNTIYF.

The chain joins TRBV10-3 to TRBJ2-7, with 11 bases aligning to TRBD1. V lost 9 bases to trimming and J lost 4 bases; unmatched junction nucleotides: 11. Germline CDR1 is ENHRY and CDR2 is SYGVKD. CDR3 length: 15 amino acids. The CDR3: CAISERDRGSYEQYF. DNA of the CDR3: TGTGCCATAAGCGAAAGGGACAGGGGGTCTTACGAGCAGTACTTC.

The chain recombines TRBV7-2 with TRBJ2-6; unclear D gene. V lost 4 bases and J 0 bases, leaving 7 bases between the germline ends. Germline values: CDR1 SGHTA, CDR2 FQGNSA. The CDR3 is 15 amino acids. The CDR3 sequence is CASSSQISGANVLTF. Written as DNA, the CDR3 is TGTGCCAGCAGCTCGCAGATCTCTGGGGCCAACGTCCTGACTTTC.

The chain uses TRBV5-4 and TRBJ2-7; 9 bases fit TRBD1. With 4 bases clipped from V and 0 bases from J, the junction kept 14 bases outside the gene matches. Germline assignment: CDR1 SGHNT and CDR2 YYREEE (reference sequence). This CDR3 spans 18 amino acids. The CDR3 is CASSRGQGSPRYSYEQYF. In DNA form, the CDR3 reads TGTGCCAGCAGCAGAGGACAGGGGTCCCCCAGATACTCCTACGAGCAGTACTTC.

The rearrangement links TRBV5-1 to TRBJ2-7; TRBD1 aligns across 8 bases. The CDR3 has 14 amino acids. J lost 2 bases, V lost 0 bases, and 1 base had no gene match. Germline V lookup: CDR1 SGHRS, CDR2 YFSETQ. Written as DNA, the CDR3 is TGCGCCAGCAGCTTGGGACAGGGGCCCTACGAGCAGTACTTC. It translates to CASSLGQGPYEQYF.

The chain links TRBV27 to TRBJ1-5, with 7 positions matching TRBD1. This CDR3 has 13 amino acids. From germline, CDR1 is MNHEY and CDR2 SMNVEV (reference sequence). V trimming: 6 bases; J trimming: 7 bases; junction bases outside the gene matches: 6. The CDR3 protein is CASRDREHQPQHF. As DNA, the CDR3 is TGTGCCAGCAGAGACAGGGAACACCAGCCCCAGCATTTT.

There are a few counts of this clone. The CDR3 nucleotides are TGCGCCAGCAGCGGGCCGGGGACTGAGATCCGGGACGAGCAGTACTTC. Translating gives CASSGPGTEIRDEQYF. V and J are TRBV5-1 and TRBJ2-7, with D possibly TRBD2 on 6 matching bases. V was pared by 4 bases and J by 5 bases, with 22 bases between. Germline-derived CDR1 and CDR2 are SGHRS and YFSETQ. The CDR3 contains 16 residues.

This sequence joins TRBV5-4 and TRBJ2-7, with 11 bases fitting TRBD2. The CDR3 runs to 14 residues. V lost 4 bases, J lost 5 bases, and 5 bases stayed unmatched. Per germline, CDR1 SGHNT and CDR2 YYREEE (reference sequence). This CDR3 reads CASSPTSGAHEQYF. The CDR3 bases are TGTGCCAGCAGCCCGACTAGCGGGGCACACGAGCAGTACTTC.

The DNA of the CDR3 is TGTGCCAGCAGGACAGGGTCGTGGACTGAAGCTTTCTTT. This gives the protein CASRTGSWTEAFF. The V and J genes are TRBV6-5 and TRBJ1-1; 7 bases are shared with TRBD1. CDR1 MNHEY and CDR2 SVGAGI come from the germline V gene. This CDR3 region has 13 residues. V shed 6 bases and J 5 bases; nucleotides not matched to a gene: 6.

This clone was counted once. The CDR3 DNA sequence: TGTGCCAGCAGCCAAGATAACAGGGCCTTAACACGGAATGAGCAGTTCTTC. Amino acid sequence: CASSQDNRALTRNEQFF. The chain employs TRBV3-1 (or the pseudogene TRBV3-2) and TRBJ2-1; D perhaps matches TRBD1 (6 bases). Looked up from germline, CDR1 is LGHDT and CDR2 is YNNKEL (reference sequence). The CDR3 runs 17 residues. V dropped 0 bases and J dropped 7 bases, with 19 bases sitting between them.

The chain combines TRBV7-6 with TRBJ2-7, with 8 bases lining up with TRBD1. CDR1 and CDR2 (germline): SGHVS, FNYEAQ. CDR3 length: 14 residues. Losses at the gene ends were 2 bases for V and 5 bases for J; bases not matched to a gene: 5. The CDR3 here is CASSLRQGADEQYF. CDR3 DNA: TGTGCCAGCAGCTTACGGCAGGGGGCGGACGAGCAGTACTTC.